This T cell receptor (beta chain) was identified during a study of shared clonotypes between healthy human individuals. Study-level results: The naive CD4 repertoires of several donors were compared, and approximately 5% of clonotypes were shared. Researchers sampled blood only, noting tissue repertoires likely differ.

Per the germline V gene, CDR1 is SGHDT and CDR2 is YYEEEE. This CDR3 contains 14 residues. After removal of 4 bases from V and 2 bases from J, the junction contained 4 bases not matched to a gene. With respect to this clone: Its specificity is unknown.

None of the donors, who were healthy HIV-negative adults, had recently had acute infections or vaccinations. Naive CD45RA+ and memory CD45RA-negative subsets were split from CD4+ cells. Produced via immunoSEQ multiplex PCR; TCRdb's table is partial and in-frame only. The data show 2 million to 2.5 million clones, more than 90% seen once. This receptor was identified in a man aged 18 to 30 in good health. Sequences were obtained from naive CD4+ T cells sorted from blood. Sample subset: CD45RA+ positively selected. V and J are TRBV5-6 and TRBJ2-7; 9 bases map to TRBD1. The CDR3 region is CASSVGQGPYEQYF. The CDR3 DNA follows: TGTGCCAGCAGCGTGGGACAGGGACCCTACGAGCAGTACTTC. The whole variable domain, filled in from reference TRBV5-6 and TRBJ2-7, reads DAGVTQSPTHLIKTRGQQVTLRCSPKSGHDTVSWYQQALGQGPQFIFQYYEEEERQRGNFPDRFSGHQFPNYSSELNVNALLLGDSALYLCASSVGQGPYEQYFGPGTRLTVT.